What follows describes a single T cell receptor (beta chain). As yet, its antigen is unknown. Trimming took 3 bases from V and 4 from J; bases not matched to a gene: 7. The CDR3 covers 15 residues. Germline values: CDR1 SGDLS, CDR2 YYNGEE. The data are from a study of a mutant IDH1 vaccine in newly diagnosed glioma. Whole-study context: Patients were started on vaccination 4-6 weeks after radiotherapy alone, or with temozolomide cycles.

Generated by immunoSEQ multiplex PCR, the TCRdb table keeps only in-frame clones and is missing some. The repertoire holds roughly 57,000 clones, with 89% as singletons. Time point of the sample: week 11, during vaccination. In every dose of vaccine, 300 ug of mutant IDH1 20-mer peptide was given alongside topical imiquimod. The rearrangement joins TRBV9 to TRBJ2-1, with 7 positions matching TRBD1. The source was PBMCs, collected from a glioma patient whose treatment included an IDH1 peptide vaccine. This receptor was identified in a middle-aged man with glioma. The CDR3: CASSAEGAEYNEQFF. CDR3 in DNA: TGTGCCAGCAGCGCCGAGGGGGCAGAATACAATGAGCAGTTCTTC. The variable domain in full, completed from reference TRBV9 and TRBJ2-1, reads DSGVTQTPKHLITATGQRVTLRCSPRSGDLSVYWYQQSLDQGLQFLIQYYNGEERAKGNILERFSAQQFPDLHSELNLSSLELGDSALYFCASSAEGAEYNEQFFGPGTRLTVL.